Described below is a single TCR beta chain sequence and its context. V was shortened by 1 base and J by 4 bases, with 13 bases between the two germline ends. The germline gives CDR1 MNHNS, CDR2 SASEGT. The CDR3 is 15 residues long. This sample was taken from a study of T cell responses to AZD1222 COVID-19 vaccine. Some clones are missing from TCRdb's copy, which holds only in-frame ones; the method was immunoSEQ multiplex PCR. The table shows 80,000 or so clones, with roughly 82% occurring only once. The source material was peripheral blood, sampled on day 0 of AZD1222 vaccination. The TCR originated in an adult in good health. J is TRBJ1-2 and V is TRBV6-1, with TRBD1 as a possible D gene (6 bases). CDR3 sequence reads: CASSEGVDRPYGYTF. CDR3 sequence (DNA): TGTGCCAGCAGTGAAGGGGTTGACAGGCCCTATGGCTACACCTTC.